This entry concerns a single T cell receptor beta chain. The antigen is not known. This CDR3 is 12 amino acids long. The germline V and J ends were trimmed by 1 base and 7 bases, with 7 bases remaining between them. Germline values: CDR1 SEHNR, CDR2 FQNEAQ (reference sequence). The data are from a study of cytomegalovirus exposure and HLA in healthy donors. Study summary: HLA-typed donors contributed some 85 million unique TCRs, which were held in an early data release. Study-wide results and limits: In the analysis, some V segments, TRBV6-2 and TRBV6-3 included, were excluded as indistinguishable. An ancestry cluster, one associated with Asian ancestry, reportedly showed fewer N-insertions than the roughly 670-donor mean in a later analysis.

13 Jbeta primers and 60 Vbeta primers were used for the PCR. The repertoire was sequenced with immunoSEQ multiplex PCR; TCRdb's copy has only in-frame clones and lacks some. The sample gives about 60,000 clones, 73% of which show up once; roughly 5.3% is in the top ten. The rearrangement uses TRBV7-9 and TRBJ1-2, with a weak D call TRBD1 (5 bases). Sequences were obtained from PBMCs. The clonotype originates from a man in his fifties or sixties in good health and CMV-seronegative. The CDR3 reads CASSLGQGGYTF. CDR3 coding DNA: TGTGCCAGCAGCTTAGGGCAGGGTGGCTACACCTTC. The full variable domain, rest sourced from reference TRBV7-9 and TRBJ1-2, is DTGVSQNPRHKITKRGQNVTFRCDPISEHNRLYWYRQTLGQGPEFLTYFQNEAQLEKSRLLSDRFSAERPKGSFSTLEIQRTEQGDSAMYLCASSLGQGGYTFGSGTRLTVV.